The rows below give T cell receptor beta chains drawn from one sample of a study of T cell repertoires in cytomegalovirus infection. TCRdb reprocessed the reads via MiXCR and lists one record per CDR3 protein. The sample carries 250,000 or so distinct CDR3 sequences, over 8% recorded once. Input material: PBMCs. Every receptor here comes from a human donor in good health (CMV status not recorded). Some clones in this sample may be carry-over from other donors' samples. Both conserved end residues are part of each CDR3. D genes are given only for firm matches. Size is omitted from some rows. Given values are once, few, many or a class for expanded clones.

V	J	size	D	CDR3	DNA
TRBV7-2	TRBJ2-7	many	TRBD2	CASSSRGGYEQYF	TGTGCCAGCAGCTCCCGCGGGGGTTACGAGCAGTACTTC
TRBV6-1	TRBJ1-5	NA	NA	CASSESAFGNQPQHF	TGTGCCAGCAGTGAATCGGCATTTGGTAATCAGCCCCAGCATTTT
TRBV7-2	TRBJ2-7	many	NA	CASSLGGSGYGYEQYF	TGTGCCAGCAGCTTAGGAGGGTCGGGGTACGGATACGAGCAGTACTTC
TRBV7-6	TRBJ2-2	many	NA	CASSGWRGTGELFF	TGTGCCAGCAGCGGCTGGCGGGGCACCGGGGAGCTGTTTTTT
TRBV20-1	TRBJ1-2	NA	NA	CSASAQKNYGYTF	TGCAGTGCTAGTGCGCAGAAGAACTATGGCTACACCTTC
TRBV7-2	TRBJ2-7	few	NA	CASSFFEGVGEQYF	TGTGCCAGCAGCTTCTTTGAGGGGGTGGGAGAGCAGTACTTC
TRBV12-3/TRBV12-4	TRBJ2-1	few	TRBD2	CASTKTSGVKEQFF	TGTGCCAGCACGAAGACTAGCGGGGTTAAGGAGCAGTTCTTC
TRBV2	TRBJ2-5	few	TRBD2	CASSDYAGGKETQYF	TGTGCCAGCAGTGACTATGCGGGAGGGAAAGAGACCCAGTACTTC
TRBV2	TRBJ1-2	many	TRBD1	CASSVPTGLYGYTF	TGTGCCAGCAGTGTCCCGACAGGGCTCTATGGCTACACCTTC
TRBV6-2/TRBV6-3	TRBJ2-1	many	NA	CASSYNSNYNEQFF	TGTGCCAGCAGTTACAACTCCAACTACAATGAGCAGTTCTTC
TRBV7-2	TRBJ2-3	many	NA	CASSFGRGTDTQYF	TGTGCCAGCAGCTTTGGCAGGGGCACAGATACGCAGTATTTT
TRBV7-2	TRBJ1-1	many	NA	CASSLRRVRAEAFF	TGTGCCAGCAGCTTGCGGCGGGTGCGCGCTGAAGCTTTCTTT
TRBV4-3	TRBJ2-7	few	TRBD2	CASSQGLAGVYEQYF	TGCGCCAGCAGCCAGGGACTAGCGGGAGTCTACGAGCAGTACTTC
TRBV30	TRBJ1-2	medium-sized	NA	CAWSTTGNYGYTF	TGTGCCTGGAGTACCACAGGGAACTATGGCTACACCTTC
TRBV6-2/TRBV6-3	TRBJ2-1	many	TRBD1	CASRPTGGNEQFF	TGTGCCAGCAGACCGACAGGGGGCAATGAGCAGTTCTTC
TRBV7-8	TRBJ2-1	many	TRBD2	CASSLESSGRGGEQFF	TGTGCCAGCAGCTTAGAGTCCAGCGGGAGGGGGGGTGAGCAGTTCTTC
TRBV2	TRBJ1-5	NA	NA	CASSWGYGGSQPQHF	TGTGCCAGCAGTTGGGGATATGGGGGATCTCAGCCCCAGCATTTT
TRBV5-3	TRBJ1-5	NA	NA	CASSFRSGIGGNQPQHF	TGTGCCAGCAGCTTTCGGTCAGGGATTGGGGGCAATCAGCCCCAGCATTTT
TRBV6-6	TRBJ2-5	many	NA	CASTSGQGNLLTQYF	TGTGCCAGCACTTCGGGACAAGGAAACCTGTTAACCCAGTACTTC